This T cell receptor beta chain was sequenced for a study of patients and donors after allogeneic stem cell transplantation (dated by TCRdb to between 2020 and 2021). The junction carries 6 bases between V and J, which are trimmed by 3 bases and 1 base respectively. From the cysteine through the phenylalanine, the CDR3 covers 13 amino acids. The DNA shown is the 39-base CDR3, in frame from base 1. Library prep was done by RT-PCR. Instrument used: NextSeq 550. TCRdb applied fastp at Q25 and MiXCR to the public reads, then kept only in-frame beta chains. Records with the same CDR3 protein are collapsed into one entry carrying the most frequent genes and DNA. Recorded for this sample are approximately 160,000 distinct CDR3 sequences; about a quarter of them occurred a single time. Roughly 26% of the sample comes from the top ten. For this clonotype: What this receptor recognizes is not known. No per-base quality is available; no much larger clone lies one base away.

The material sequenced was blood, either unsorted or a sorted T cell fraction (not recorded which). The receptor's source is a human donor who was either an allogeneic HSCT recipient or a stem cell or donor lymphocyte infusion donor (not recorded which). It is not recorded whose cells these are; they may come from a transplant donor. The chain is assembled from TRBV12-3 or TRBV12-4 and TRBJ1-1; the D gene lacks a confident call. The CDR3 is CASSLGSNTEAFF. The nucleotide sequence is TGTGCCAGCAGTTTGGGTTCGAACACTGAAGCTTTCTTT.